The following is a T cell receptor beta chain sequence with its context. Antigen: not known. This record comes from a study of OX40 agonist ivuxolimab in advanced cancers. At the level of the study: A mean age of roughly 62 years, range about 23 to 90, was recorded, and over 65% were male. Therapy given before enrollment (anti-PD-1, anti-PD-L1 or anti-CTLA-4) was allowed, and 40% had some.

Data came from immunoSEQ multiplex PCR; TCRdb stores just in-frame clones and leaves some out. The sample includes about 79,000 clones, 80% to 90% seen only once; the top ten take around 4.3%. Losses at the gene ends were 3 bases for V and 6 bases for J; bases not matched to a gene: 9. CDR3 size: 15 residues. The germline CDR1 and CDR2 sequences are WSHSY and SAAADI. Broader study findings: Circulating CD4+ and CD8+ T cells showed clonal expansion by week 6 at 0.1 to 3.0 mg/kg. On average, CD8+ T cells had more expanded clones than CD4+.

The starting material was CD4+ or CD8+ T cells sorted from blood, obtained in a trial of the OX40 agonist ivuxolimab. The genes are TRBV10-2 and TRBJ2-3; 7 positions agree with TRBD2. The TCR comes from an adult with an advanced solid tumor such as melanoma, head and neck, liver or kidney cancer. CDR3 sequence: CASSDRAGDGDTQYF. CDR3 DNA: TGCGCCAGCAGTGACAGGGCGGGAGACGGGGATACGCAGTATTTT.